This TCR beta chain was profiled in a study of a mutant IDH1 vaccine in newly diagnosed glioma. Study overall: Vaccine administration was initiated 4-6 weeks following radiotherapy alone, or with temozolomide cycles.

Only in-frame clones appear in the TCRdb table, and some are missing; sequencing was by immunoSEQ multiplex PCR. The sample yields 30,000 to 40,000 clones, approximately 92% seen once. Notes on this clone: Its antigen is currently unknown.

Described time point: week 47, end of study. A 20-mer mutant IDH1 peptide at 300 ug was injected subcutaneously with topical imiquimod. After removal of 7 bases from V and 4 bases from J, the junction contained 7 bases not matched to a gene. Looked up from germline, CDR1 is MDHEN and CDR2 is SYDVKM. The CDR3 totals 13 residues. The chain is built from TRBV28 and TRBJ2-7; 7 bases line up with TRBD1. The clonotype originates from a woman aged 40-49 years with glioma. The source material was PBMCs, sampled from a glioma patient whose treatment included an IDH1 peptide vaccine. CDR3 protein: CASNTDRLYEQYF. The CDR3 nucleotides read TGTGCCAGCAACACGGACAGGTTATACGAGCAGTACTTC.